These 9 T cell receptor beta chains were sequenced from one sample in a study of regulatory T cells in long-lasting Graves disease. TCR beta libraries were built with iRepertoire HTBI primers and Arm-PCR of CDR3 regions. Each CDR3 protein is one row after TCRdb ran MiXCR on the multiplex PCR reads. This table has hundreds of thousands of distinct CDR3 sequences, roughly 15% appearing once. Time point given: newly diagnosed GD, antithyroid drugs for less than 3 months. Preparation of the TCR library used RNA extracted from PBMCs. The sample was also linked to a second study, of T cells in Graves' hyperthyroidism and ophthalmopathy.

The sample here was peripheral blood mononuclear cells (PBMCs), taken at new diagnosis, from a patient treated with antithyroid drugs. The receptor source for this set is a woman in her 30s with Graves disease.

This clonotype was seen ten or more times. The rearrangement uses TRBV12-3 or TRBV12-4 and TRBJ1-4; 12 nucleotides line up with TRBD1. Trimming removed 7 bases from V and 8 bases from J; junction bases left unmatched: 8. This CDR3 has 15 residues. CDR3 DNA sequence: TGTGCCAGCACCCCCTCGGGGACAGGGGGCGAAAAACTGTTTTTT. Encoded protein: CASTPSGTGGEKLFF.

Comment on this clonotype: A much larger clone is a single base away; this may be a read error. This chain connects TRBV7-9 to TRBJ2-2; 10 positions agree with TRBD1. Germline V gene sequence: CDR1 SEHNR, CDR2 FQNEAQ (reference sequence). The CDR3 covers 17 residues. Trimming at V came to 8 bases and at J to 5 bases, leaving 14 bases not matched to a gene. The CDR3 coding sequence is TGTGCCAGCGAGATAGACAGGGGGCGTTCTTGGACCGGGGAGCTGTTTTTT. Its translation is CASEIDRGRSWTGELFF.

V gene TRBV3-1 combines with J gene TRBJ1-2; D may be TRBD1 (5 bases). Per the germline V gene, CDR1 is LGHDT and CDR2 is YNNKEL (reference sequence). CDR3 length: 17 amino acids. V shed 4 bases and J shed 6 bases, with 24 bases lying between them. The CDR3 region is CASSRKIDSPLRDGYTF. CDR3 sequence (DNA): TGTGCCAGCAGCCGTAAAATCGACAGTCCCCTTAGGGATGGCTACACCTTC.

This clonotype has just a few counts. The chain couples TRBV27 to TRBJ2-1; D call uncertain. The CDR3 covers 15 residues. Trimming removed 2 bases at V and 0 bases at J, with 8 bases between. Germline V gene lookup returns CDR1 MNHEY and CDR2 SMNVEV (reference sequence). CDR3 in amino acids: CASSLRVGSYNEQFF. Written as DNA, the CDR3 is TGTGCCAGCAGTTTAAGAGTGGGCTCCTACAATGAGCAGTTCTTC.

This clonotype was recorded once. The chain carries TRBV18 and TRBJ2-7; 12 nucleotides align to TRBD2. The length of the CDR3 is 16 residues. Trimming took 4 bases from V and 4 from J; bases not matched to a gene: 8. Germline assignment: CDR1 KGHSH and CDR2 LQKENI. The CDR3 DNA is TGTGCCAGCTCACAAAAGACTAGCGGGAGTTCTTACGAGCAGTACTTC. Translation: CASSQKTSGSSYEQYF.

This clonotype was counted between two and nine times. The chain has TRBV28 and TRBJ2-4; no reliable D call. CDR1 is MDHEN and CDR2 is SYDVKM in the germline V gene. The V gene lost 6 bases and the J gene lost 0 bases, with 12 bases spanning the gap. This CDR3 region has 15 residues. CDR3 protein: CASSTILLAKNIQYF. CDR3 coding DNA: TGTGCCAGCAGCACTATCCTTTTAGCCAAAAACATTCAGTACTTC.

This clonotype was seen repeatedly, ten times or more. V is TRBV5-1 and J is TRBJ2-7; D perhaps matches TRBD2 (6 bases). V was clipped by 5 bases and J by 4 bases, with 13 bases between them. The CDR3 consists of 13 residues. Germline V lookup: CDR1 SGHRS, CDR2 YFSETQ. The CDR3 here is CASRSSGSYEQYF. The CDR3 DNA follows: TGCGCCAGCAGAAGTAGCGGATCATACGAGCAGTACTTC. Complete variable domain (other parts from reference TRBV5-1 and TRBJ2-7): KAGVTQTPRYLIKTRGQQVTLSCSPISGHRSVSWYQQTPGQGLQFLFEYFSETQRNKGNFPGRFSGRQFSNSRSEMNVSTLELGDSALYLCASRSSGSYEQYFGPGTRLTVT.

This clonotype was seen a few times. V gene TRBV6-1 combines with J gene TRBJ2-7, with 12 bases fitting TRBD2. CDR1 and CDR2 (germline): MNHNS, SASEGT. CDR3 length: 18 residues. V lost 5 bases to trimming and J lost 6 bases; unmatched junction nucleotides: 17. The CDR3 coding sequence is TGTGCCAGCAGTAAGCCGTTCCTCCCTAGCGGGAGGGCCGCCGAGCAGTACTTC. Translated: CASSKPFLPSGRAAEQYF.

The rearrangement uses TRBV7-2 and TRBJ2-1; 14 positions match TRBD2. Germline trimming cut 7 bases from V and 5 bases from J; bases unmatched to any gene: 16. Germline assignment: CDR1 SGHTA and CDR2 FQGNSA. CDR3 length: 19 residues. The CDR3, as DNA: TGTGCCAGCATCCCCGGTGGACTAGCGGGAGGTGGGAAAAACAATGAGCAGTTCTTC. This sequence encodes CASIPGGLAGGGKNNEQFF.